Listed below are T cell receptor beta chains from one sample, sequenced in a study of identical twins. TCRdb re-derived calls from the 5' RACE reads in MiXCR, one entry per CDR3 protein. The sample holds 650,000 to 750,000 distinct CDR3 sequences, around 20% seen once. The sample was also reused in another study, on T cells expressing NK-cell markers.

Sequencing input: PBMCs. Receptor source: a woman aged 18 to 35 in good health. Both conserved end residues are part of each CDR3. Fields, in order: CDR3 protein, CDR3 DNA, J gene, D gene, V gene, clone size. D genes are given only for firm matches. Rows may omit the clone size; those that give it use once, few, many or a size class.

CASSQAPGPAQETQYF	TGCGCCAGCAGCCAAGCCCCTGGGCCAGCTCAAGAGACCCAGTACTTC	TRBJ2-5	NA	TRBV4-3	few
CASTQTPRQNYGYTF	TGTGCCAGCACCCAAACACCCCGACAGAACTATGGCTACACCTTC	TRBJ1-2	NA	TRBV7-2	NA
CSVNDRGRVNEQFF	TGCAGCGTGAACGACAGGGGAAGGGTCAATGAGCAGTTCTTC	TRBJ2-1	TRBD1	TRBV29-1	NA
CASSSNLAGDRTDTQYF	TGTGCCAGCAGTTCCAACCTAGCGGGAGATCGGACAGATACGCAGTATTTT	TRBJ2-3	TRBD2	TRBV6-5	NA
CASSLGGSSGGGYQPQHF	TGTGCCAGCAGTTTAGGGGGAAGCTCAGGGGGCGGGTATCAGCCCCAGCATTTT	TRBJ1-5	TRBD1	TRBV12-3/TRBV12-4	few
CASRPGTGSHYGYTF	TGTGCCAGCAGACCGGGGACAGGGAGTCACTATGGCTACACCTTC	TRBJ1-2	TRBD1	TRBV7-2	few
CASSYRLLTYNEQFF	TGTGCCAGCAGTTACAGGCTACTCACCTACAATGAGCAGTTCTTC	TRBJ2-1	NA	TRBV6-2/TRBV6-3	NA
CASSYSPGQGQETQYF	TGTGCCAGCAGTTACTCTCCGGGACAGGGGCAAGAGACCCAGTACTTC	TRBJ2-5	TRBD1	TRBV6-5	NA
CASSLDRKNEQYF	TGTGCCAGCAGCTTGGACAGGAAAAACGAGCAGTACTTC	TRBJ2-7	TRBD1	TRBV7-9	few
CATSRGQGTGELFF	TGCGCCACCTCGAGGGGACAAGGCACCGGGGAGCTGTTTTTT	TRBJ2-2	NA	TRBV5-1	NA
CSARESSTDTQYF	TGCAGCGCCCGGGAGTCTAGCACAGATACGCAGTATTTT	TRBJ2-3	NA	TRBV29-1	NA
CASSEEEYRGTQYF	TGTGCCAGCAGTGAAGAGGAGTATAGGGGGACCCAGTACTTC	TRBJ2-5	NA	TRBV6-1	once
CAISGESVGTDTQYF	TGTGCCATCAGTGGCGAGTCGGTGGGCACAGATACGCAGTATTTT	TRBJ2-3	NA	TRBV10-3	NA
CASLRDREPQETQYF	TGTGCCAGCCTCCGGGACAGGGAACCTCAAGAGACCCAGTACTTC	TRBJ2-5	TRBD1	TRBV28	NA
CSARGTSGTTTYEQYF	TGCAGTGCTAGGGGGACTAGCGGGACGACTACCTACGAGCAGTACTTC	TRBJ2-7	TRBD2	TRBV20-1	few
CSATLSSGWAYEQYF	TGCAGTGCTACCCTTTCTAGCGGGTGGGCCTACGAGCAGTACTTC	TRBJ2-7	TRBD2	TRBV20-1	NA
CASSLLAGGSHEQYF	TGTGCCAGCAGCCTCCTAGCGGGAGGTTCCCACGAGCAGTACTTC	TRBJ2-7	TRBD2	TRBV27	once
CASSLWVGNTEAFF	TGCGCCAGCAGCTTGTGGGTGGGGAACACTGAAGCTTTCTTT	TRBJ1-1	NA	TRBV5-1	few
CSARDQGTAYEQYF	TGCAGTGCTAGAGATCAGGGAACCGCCTACGAGCAGTACTTC	TRBJ2-7	NA	TRBV20-1	few
CASSLLDRPGEQYF	TGTGCCAGCAGTTTACTGGACAGGCCCGGCGAGCAGTACTTC	TRBJ2-7	TRBD1	TRBV12-3/TRBV12-4	few
CASSYSTGEVQETQYF	TGTGCCAGCAGTTACTCTACAGGGGAGGTCCAAGAGACCCAGTACTTC	TRBJ2-5	NA	TRBV6-5	NA
CASSQVLVGGGEQFF	TGTGCCAGCAGCCAAGTACTAGTCGGGGGCGGTGAGCAGTTCTTC	TRBJ2-1	NA	TRBV4-2	few
CSAGSSGRAGETQYF	TGCAGTGCTGGGTCTAGCGGGAGGGCCGGGGAGACCCAGTACTTC	TRBJ2-5	TRBD2	TRBV20-1	few
CASSLATGGSYEQYF	TGTGCCAGCAGCTTAGCCACGGGCGGTTCCTACGAGCAGTACTTC	TRBJ2-7	NA	TRBV7-9	few
CASSPLAGVWEQYF	TGTGCCAGCAGTCCACTAGCGGGAGTGTGGGAGCAGTACTTC	TRBJ2-7	TRBD2	TRBV12-3/TRBV12-4	NA
CSATGWGAQYF	TGCAGTGCTACAGGTTGGGGGGCCCAGTACTTC	TRBJ2-5	NA	TRBV20-1	few
CSARVTGGGFYEQYF	TGCAGTGCTAGAGTCACGGGAGGGGGCTTCTACGAGCAGTACTTC	TRBJ2-7	NA	TRBV20-1	NA
CASSYSQGAPADTQYF	TGTGCCAGCAGTTACTCCCAGGGGGCTCCGGCGGATACGCAGTATTTT	TRBJ2-3	TRBD1	TRBV6-5	NA
CASSMGSGANVLTF	TGTGCCAGTAGTATGGGATCTGGGGCCAACGTCCTGACTTTC	TRBJ2-6	NA	TRBV19	NA
CSPGGLTNEQFF	TGCAGCCCTGGGGGACTTACCAATGAGCAGTTCTTC	TRBJ2-1	NA	TRBV20-1	few
CAARSASGRTSESYEQYF	TGTGCCGCTCGAAGTGCTAGCGGGAGGACCTCTGAATCCTACGAGCAGTACTTC	TRBJ2-7	TRBD2	TRBV10-3	few
CSARDRGAGANVLTF	TGCAGTGCTAGGGACAGGGGCGCCGGGGCCAACGTCCTGACTTTC	TRBJ2-6	TRBD1	TRBV20-1	NA
CSALPGLGHGYTF	TGCAGTGCCCTGCCAGGACTTGGTCATGGCTACACCTTC	TRBJ1-2	NA	TRBV20-1	NA
CASRQGVNTEAFF	TGCGCCAGCAGGCAGGGAGTGAACACTGAAGCTTTCTTT	TRBJ1-1	NA	TRBV5-1	many
CSAPLMNEQFF	TGCAGTGCTCCGCTTATGAATGAGCAGTTCTTC	TRBJ2-1	NA	TRBV20-1	NA
CASSLDGGGSYNEQFF	TGCGCCAGCAGCTTGGATGGCGGGGGCTCCTACAATGAGCAGTTCTTC	TRBJ2-1	TRBD2	TRBV5-1	NA
CASSSALLGAREKLFF	TGTGCCAGCAGCTCCGCGCTTCTAGGGGCTAGGGAAAAACTGTTTTTT	TRBJ1-4	NA	TRBV5-6	few
CASKYYSDEQFF	TGTGCCAGCAAATACTACAGTGATGAGCAGTTCTTC	TRBJ2-1	NA	TRBV2	NA
CASSYWDRGFGGYTF	TGTGCCAGCAGTTACTGGGACAGGGGGTTCGGTGGCTACACCTTC	TRBJ1-2	TRBD1	TRBV6-5	few
CASSLQSIYEQYF	TGTGCCAGCAGTTTACAGAGCATCTACGAGCAGTACTTC	TRBJ2-7	NA	TRBV12-3/TRBV12-4	few
CASSLGVFPENEQYF	TGTGCCAGCAGTTTAGGGGTGTTCCCCGAGAACGAGCAGTACTTC	TRBJ2-7	NA	TRBV12-3/TRBV12-4	NA
CASSLAGTQQFF	TGTGCCAGCAGTTTAGCCGGGACTCAGCAGTTCTTC	TRBJ2-1	NA	TRBV12-3/TRBV12-4	few
CSARTSRSVETQYF	TGCAGTGCAAGGACTAGTAGATCGGTAGAGACCCAGTACTTC	TRBJ2-5	TRBD2	TRBV20-1	few